This TCR beta chain appears in the sequencing data of a study of blood T cell repertoires in COVID-19. Study-wide background: Collection of acute and convalescent COVID-19 samples took place in the United States, Italy and Spain. From T cells, B-cell-depleted T cells, or PBMCs came the material, which was cDNA or gDNA.

In the study's own analysis: From reference gene primer amplification, estimates of nucleated cell counts were derived. Measured with immunoSEQ multiplex PCR; TCRdb has only the in-frame clones, and not every one. The V and J calls and clone size come from that table; D and trimming were worked out from the DNA. Found here are about 220,000 clones, roughly 80% of them singletons; the top ten hold about 5.6%. This CDR3 contains 14 residues. The J segment lost 8 bases and the V segment lost 4 bases, leaving 9 bases of the junction unmatched. CDR1 SGHDT and CDR2 YYEEEE come from the germline V gene. During active infection, Seattle patients enrolled and were then monitored through disease.

Sequencing was done on a sample of peripheral blood. This TCR was sampled from a woman in her 70s with COVID-19, enrolled during active disease. This chain links TRBV5-6 with TRBJ1-2; TRBD1 matches at 9 bases. As DNA, the CDR3 is TGTGCCAGCAGCCAGCAGGGGACAGGGATCGGCTACACCTTC. Protein sequence: CASSQQGTGIGYTF.